This TCR beta chain was identified during a study of blood T cell repertoires in COVID-19. Study information: T cells, B-cell-depleted T cells, or PBMCs provided the cDNA or gDNA that served as material.

Participants were aged about 18 to 89 years from 24 US areas. Cohorts were assigned according to the clinical history that participants reported. Clones were read by immunoSEQ multiplex PCR, and TCRdb kept only the in-frame ones, dropping some. The repertoire holds 200,000 to 250,000 clones, with 80% to 90% as singletons. Concerning this clone itself: An end of the junction does not agree with germline; a read error may underlie this.

The origin of this receptor is a man younger than 45 in a cohort exposed to, infected with or recovered from COVID-19 (not recorded which). The sample taken for sequencing was PBMCs or T cells enriched from blood (not recorded which).

The CDR3 DNA reads as TGTGCCAGCTCACTCTCCGACACTTCCTACGGGCAGTACTTC. This gives the protein CASSLSDTSYGQYF. This rearrangement joins TRBV18 to TRBJ2-7; no definite D call. CDR1 is KGHSH, CDR2 LQKENI, per germline. The CDR3 runs 14 residues.